Listed below are T cell receptor beta chains from one sample, sequenced in a study of T cell repertoires in cytomegalovirus infection. TCRdb redid the calling of the reads with MiXCR, one entry per CDR3 protein. Seen here are more than 150,000 distinct CDR3 sequences, about 25% observed once, and the top ten hold approximately 10%. Material for sequencing was PBMCs. Every receptor here comes from a human donor in good health (CMV status not recorded). Some clones in this sample may be carry-over from other donors' samples. CDR3s include the opening cysteine and the closing phenylalanine or tryptophan. A D gene is named only where the DNA matches it firmly. Expanded clones get a size class; other rows say once, few or many, or leave the size out.

v_gene,len,abundance,j_gene,d_gene,CDR3aa,CDR3nt
TRBV7-8,14,many,TRBJ2-7,.,CASSLWTEGREQYF,TGTGCCAGCAGCTTATGGACAGAGGGGCGGGAGCAGTACTTC
TRBV12-5,14,few,TRBJ2-5,.,CASAWTGNQETQYF,TGTGCTAGTGCCTGGACTGGGAATCAAGAGACCCAGTACTTC
TRBV24-1,16,.,TRBJ2-1,TRBD2,CATSESGLEYYNEQFF,TGTGCCACCAGTGAGTCGGGACTAGAGTACTACAATGAGCAGTTCTTC
TRBV7-9,15,few,TRBJ2-6,.,CASSKASSGANVLTF,TGTGCCAGCAGCAAAGCTAGCTCTGGGGCCAACGTCCTGACTTTC
TRBV11-2,16,few,TRBJ2-5,TRBD2,CASSLRRGGSTETQYF,TGTGCCAGCAGCTTACGGCGCGGGGGTTCGACAGAGACCCAGTACTTC
TRBV19,13,few,TRBJ1-1,.,CASSNSPGTGAFF,TGTGCCAGTAGTAACTCCCCCGGGACGGGCGCTTTCTTT
TRBV7-9,12,few,TRBJ2-1,.,CASSPPNNEQFF,TGTGCCAGCAGTCCCCCTAACAATGAGCAGTTCTTC
TRBV19,16,few,TRBJ2-3,TRBD2,CASSMASGTNTDTQYF,TGTGCCAGTAGTATGGCTAGCGGGACAAACACAGATACGCAGTATTTT
TRBV6-6,14,few,TRBJ1-3,.,CASSMTTAGNTIYF,TGTGCCAGCAGCATGACAACAGCAGGAAACACCATATATTTT
TRBV19,15,.,TRBJ2-1,TRBD1,CASIRTGGSYNEQFF,TGTGCCAGTATCCGGACAGGGGGCAGCTACAATGAGCAGTTCTTC
TRBV20-1,11,.,TRBJ1-1,.,CSARDDREAFF,TGCAGTGCTAGAGACGACAGAGAGGCTTTCTTT
TRBV2,14,few,TRBJ2-3,TRBD2,CASMSGLSTDTQYF,TGTGCCAGCATGTCGGGACTAAGCACAGATACGCAGTATTTT
TRBV19,15,few,TRBJ2-4,.,CASSISVNWQNIQYF,TGTGCCAGTAGTATTTCAGTAAATTGGCAAAACATTCAGTACTTC
TRBV7-6,14,.,TRBJ2-2,.,CASSFHQDTGELFF,TGTGCCAGCAGCTTTCACCAGGACACCGGGGAGCTGTTTTTT
TRBV7-9,15,.,TRBJ2-3,TRBD2,CASSYSGGRTDTQYF,TGTGCCAGCAGCTATAGCGGGGGTCGCACAGATACGCAGTATTTT
TRBV7-9,15,.,TRBJ1-3,.,CASSLVGSSGNTIYF,TGTGCCAGCAGCTTAGTAGGCAGCTCTGGAAACACCATATATTTT
TRBV7-3,17,.,TRBJ2-2,TRBD2,CASSSTPSGRWTGELFF,TGTGCCAGCAGCTCCACCCCTAGCGGGAGGTGGACCGGGGAGCTGTTTTTT
TRBV6-2/TRBV6-3,13,.,TRBJ2-7,.,CASTSREHYEQYF,TGTGCCAGCACTTCTAGAGAGCACTACGAGCAGTACTTC
TRBV7-6,15,.,TRBJ2-7,TRBD1,CASSLGGQGIDEQYF,TGTGCCAGCAGCTTGGGGGGACAGGGGATCGACGAGCAGTACTTC
TRBV7-8,15,few,TRBJ1-5,.,CASSLARQINQPQHF,TGTGCCAGCAGCTTAGCGCGCCAGATAAATCAGCCCCAGCATTTT
TRBV19,15,.,TRBJ1-3,.,CASSPIDSSGNTIYF,TGTGCCAGTAGCCCAATCGACAGTTCTGGAAACACCATATATTTT
TRBV3-1,11,few,TRBJ1-2,TRBD1,CASSQTGAHTF,TGTGCCAGCAGCCAAACAGGGGCGCACACCTTC
TRBV7-4,10,many,TRBJ2-7,.,CASSLVVQYF,TGTGCCAGCAGCTTAGTAGTTCAGTACTTC
TRBV12-5,16,few,TRBJ1-6,.,CASGLGIRGARSPLHF,TGTGCTAGTGGTTTGGGTATCAGGGGCGCCAGGTCACCCCTCCACTTT
TRBV7-2,15,many,TRBJ1-1,.,CASTQPRRTNTEAFF,TGTGCCAGCACCCAGCCGCGGAGAACGAACACTGAAGCTTTCTTT
TRBV5-1,15,few,TRBJ2-4,.,CASSSGGIAKNIQYF,TGCGCCAGCAGCTCAGGGGGGATCGCCAAAAACATTCAGTACTTC
TRBV6-2/TRBV6-3,12,few,TRBJ2-7,.,CASSYPPVEQYF,TGTGCCAGCAGTTACCCCCCTGTGGAGCAGTACTTC
TRBV5-1,12,.,TRBJ1-5,.,CASSLDGQPQHF,TGCGCCAGCAGCTTGGATGGTCAGCCCCAGCATTTT
TRBV7-2,15,many,TRBJ1-4,TRBD1,CASSFDRATNEKLFF,TGTGCCAGCAGCTTTGACAGGGCAACTAATGAAAAACTGTTTTTT
TRBV19,15,few,TRBJ1-2,.,CASAPYDSMNYGYTF,TGTGCCAGCGCACCCTATGACAGCATGAACTATGGCTACACCTTC
TRBV28,14,few,TRBJ1-1,TRBD1,CASSHGQGKAEAFF,TGTGCCAGCAGTCACGGACAGGGTAAGGCTGAAGCTTTCTTT
TRBV28,13,few,TRBJ2-5,.,CASSHSGRETQYF,TGTGCCAGCAGTCACTCAGGGAGGGAGACCCAGTACTTC
TRBV7-9,14,few,TRBJ2-5,TRBD2,CASSFGDLAGLAYF,TGTGCCAGCAGCTTTGGCGACCTAGCGGGGTTGGCGTACTTC
TRBV7-2,14,many,TRBJ1-4,TRBD1,CASSFGDRGEKLFF,TGTGCCAGCAGCTTCGGTGACAGGGGTGAAAAACTGTTTTTT